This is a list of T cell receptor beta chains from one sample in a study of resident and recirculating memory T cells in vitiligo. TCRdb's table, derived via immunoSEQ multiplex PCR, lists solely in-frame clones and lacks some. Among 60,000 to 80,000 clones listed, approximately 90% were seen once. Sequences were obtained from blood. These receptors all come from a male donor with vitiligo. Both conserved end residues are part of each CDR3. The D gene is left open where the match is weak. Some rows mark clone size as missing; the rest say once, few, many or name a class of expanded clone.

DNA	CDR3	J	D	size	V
TGTGCCAGCAGCGTAACCCTTGCGCGGGGGGGCGAAACCGGGGAGCTGTTTTTT	CASSVTLARGGETGELFF	TRBJ2-2	TRBD2	.	TRBV9
TGCGCCAGCAGCCAAGATCATCAGGGGGCCACCGGGGAGCTGTTTTTT	CASSQDHQGATGELFF	TRBJ2-2	TRBD1	once	TRBV4-3
TGTGCTAGTGGTTTCGGGGCAGGACAGCTCCTTGCGAACACCGGGGAGCTGTTTTTT	CASGFGAGQLLANTGELFF	TRBJ2-2	.	.	TRBV12-5
TGTGCCAGCAGCTTGGAGCGGGGGGCCGCCAATGAGCAGTTCTTC	CASSLERGAANEQFF	TRBJ2-1	TRBD2	.	TRBV7-6
TGTGCCAGCAGTTACCGTAGCGGGGTGTACCACGAGCAGTACTTC	CASSYRSGVYHEQYF	TRBJ2-7	TRBD2	.	TRBV6-6
TGTGCCAGCAGTTTAGCGGGGGGACAGGGGGAGACCCAGTACTTC	CASSLAGGQGETQYF	TRBJ2-5	.	.	TRBV11-1
TGTGCCAGCAGCCAATGGACAGGGGGAATCAGGAACACTGAAGCTTTCTTT	CASSQWTGGIRNTEAFF	TRBJ1-1	TRBD1	.	TRBV14
TGTGCCAGCAGTTTGATCTGGGGGCAAAGTGGCTACACCTTC	CASSLIWGQSGYTF	TRBJ1-2	.	.	TRBV6-6
TGTGCCAGCAGTTGGGCAGGATCACCCCTCCACTTT	CASSWAGSPLHF	TRBJ1-6	.	.	TRBV6-6
TGTGCCAGCAGCCAAGCAATTCTCGACAGGGGGCTTGAGAATAGCACCTACGAGCAGTACTTC	CASSQAILDRGLENSTYEQYF	TRBJ2-7	TRBD1	.	TRBV4-2
TGTGCCAGCAGCTTAGAGGCGGTACAAGAGACCCAGTACTTC	CASSLEAVQETQYF	TRBJ2-5	.	once	TRBV7-2
TGCAGCGTGACCGGGACTTTTCAAATTTGGAATGAGCAGTTCTTC	CSVTGTFQIWNEQFF	TRBJ2-1	.	few	TRBV29-1
TGTGCCAGCAGCTTCAGCGGGACAGGCTACTATGAGCAGTTCTTC	CASSFSGTGYYEQFF	TRBJ2-1	.	.	TRBV5-6
TGCGCCAGCAGCCCAACAGGGGGCTCCTACAATGAGCAGTTCTTC	CASSPTGGSYNEQFF	TRBJ2-1	TRBD1	.	TRBV5-1
TGCGCCAGCAGCTTGGTAACAGGGGGCCAGACTAACTATGGCTACACCTTC	CASSLVTGGQTNYGYTF	TRBJ1-2	TRBD1	.	TRBV5-1
TGTGCCAGCAGCTTGGGACAGGAGTTAACTGAAGCTTTCTTT	CASSLGQELTEAFF	TRBJ1-1	TRBD1	.	TRBV6-6
TGTGCCAGTAGTTTAAGAACACCGAACACTGAAGCTTTCTTT	CASSLRTPNTEAFF	TRBJ1-1	.	.	TRBV19
TGTGCCAGCAGTGAACCCGTAGCGGGGGGCTTGTACGAGCAGTACTTC	CASSEPVAGGLYEQYF	TRBJ2-7	TRBD2	.	TRBV6-1
TGTGCCATCAGTGATGACAGGGTCAACACTGAAGCTTTCTTT	CAISDDRVNTEAFF	TRBJ1-1	TRBD1	.	TRBV10-3
TGTGCCAGCAGTCACAACTACGAGCAGTACTTC	CASSHNYEQYF	TRBJ2-7	.	.	TRBV6-5